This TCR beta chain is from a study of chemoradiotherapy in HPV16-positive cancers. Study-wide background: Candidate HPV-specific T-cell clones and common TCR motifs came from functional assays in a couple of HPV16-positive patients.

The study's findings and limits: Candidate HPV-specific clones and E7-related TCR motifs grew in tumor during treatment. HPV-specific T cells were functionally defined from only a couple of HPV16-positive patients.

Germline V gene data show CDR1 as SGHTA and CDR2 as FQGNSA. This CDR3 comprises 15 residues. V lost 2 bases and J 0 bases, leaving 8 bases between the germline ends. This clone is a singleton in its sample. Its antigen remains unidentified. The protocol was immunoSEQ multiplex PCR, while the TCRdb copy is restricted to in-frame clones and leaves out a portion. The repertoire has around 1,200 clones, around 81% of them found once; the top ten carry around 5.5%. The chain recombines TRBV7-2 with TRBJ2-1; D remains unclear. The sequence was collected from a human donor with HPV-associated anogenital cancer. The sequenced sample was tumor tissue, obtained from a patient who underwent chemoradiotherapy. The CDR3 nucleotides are TGTGCCAGCAGCTTAAGGGCTGTCTCCTACAATGAGCAGTTCTTC. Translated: CASSLRAVSYNEQFF.